This T cell receptor (beta chain) was obtained from a study of OX40 agonist ivuxolimab in advanced cancers. Method: immunoSEQ multiplex PCR; TCRdb's copy keeps in-frame clones and lacks some. The sample lists tens of thousands of clones, about 86% occurring once. Blood was sampled at baseline, cycle 4 day 1, and cycle 7 day 1. The CDR3 is 15 residues long. Germline CDR1 SGHTA, CDR2 FQGTGA. The V and J ends lost 5 bases and 3 bases, in that order; junction bases with no gene match: 6. The genes are TRBV7-3 and TRBJ2-1, with 8 bases lining up with TRBD2. Source: CD4+ or CD8+ T cells sorted from blood, taken in a trial of the OX40 agonist ivuxolimab. This TCR was sampled from an adult with an advanced solid tumor such as melanoma, head and neck, liver or kidney cancer. The CDR3 spells CASSPGTRIYNEQFF. The CDR3 nucleotides are TGTGCCAGCAGCCCCGGGACTAGGATCTACAATGAGCAGTTCTTC.